This is a list of T cell receptor beta chains from one sample in a study of cytomegalovirus exposure and HLA in healthy donors. Sequenced by immunoSEQ multiplex PCR; TCRdb stores in-frame clones only, minus some. The data hold 180,000 or so clones, with around 80% observed a single time. The sequencing input was PBMCs. Receptor source: a woman aged 50 to 65 in good health and CMV-seropositive. CDR3s include the opening cysteine and the closing phenylalanine or tryptophan. The D gene is left open where the match is weak. Not every row has a clone size; where given, it reads once, few, many or a size class.

J gene | clone size | D gene | V gene | CDR3 protein | CDR3 DNA
TRBJ2-5 | . | TRBD2 | TRBV15 | CATSRGGWDGPYQETQYF | TGTGCCACCAGCAGGGGGGGGTGGGACGGACCGTACCAAGAGACCCAGTACTTC
TRBJ1-1 | . | . | TRBV6-5 | CASTPSGAGAGRAFF | TGTGCCAGCACTCCATCGGGTGCAGGGGCTGGGAGAGCTTTCTTT
TRBJ2-1 | . | . | TRBV9 | CASSVEFQGVLGEQFF | TGTGCCAGCAGCGTAGAATTTCAGGGTGTTCTGGGTGAGCAGTTCTTC
TRBJ2-2 | . | . | TRBV7-7 | CASSLVLVKRGTPGELFF | TGTGCTAGCAGCTTAGTTCTAGTTAAGAGGGGGACCCCCGGGGAGCTGTTTTTT
TRBJ2-2 | . | . | TRBV29-1 | CSVELANTGELFF | TGCAGCGTTGAACTAGCTAACACCGGGGAGCTGTTTTTT
TRBJ2-3 | . | TRBD2 | TRBV4-3 | CASSQGAGLAGRDTQYF | TGCGCCAGCAGCCAAGGGGCCGGGCTAGCGGGTCGAGATACGCAGTATTTT
TRBJ2-1 | . | . | TRBV6-5 | CASREGRRGYNEQFF | TGTGCCAGCAGGGAGGGACGCCGAGGGTACAATGAGCAGTTCTTC
TRBJ2-3 | . | . | TRBV29-1 | CSVSGWSGYTDTQYF | TGCAGCGTGTCCGGATGGTCCGGGTACACAGATACGCAGTATTTT
TRBJ1-1 | . | . | TRBV6-5 | CASSYSRTVFNTEAFF | TGTGCCAGCAGTTACTCGCGGACAGTATTCAACACTGAAGCTTTCTTT
TRBJ2-7 | few | TRBD1 | TRBV4-3 | CASSPTLTGSFEQYF | TGCGCCAGCAGCCCAACCCTGACAGGGTCGTTTGAGCAGTACTTC
TRBJ1-1 | once | . | TRBV6-5 | CASSYSRRNTEAFF | TGTGCCAGCAGTTACTCGCGCCGGAACACTGAAGCTTTCTTT
TRBJ2-1 | . | . | TRBV29-1 | CSLRGGPYNEQFF | TGCAGCCTTCGAGGCGGGCCTTACAATGAGCAGTTCTTC
TRBJ2-7 | . | . | TRBV28 | CASRDSLEQYF | TGTGCCAGCAGGGACAGTCTGGAGCAGTACTTC
TRBJ2-7 | . | . | TRBV30 | CAWSPRGYEQYF | TGTGCCTGGAGTCCCCGGGGCTACGAGCAGTACTTC
TRBJ2-2 | . | TRBD2 | TRBV9 | CASSVTGGAGGELFF | TGTGCCAGCAGCGTAACCGGGGGGGCAGGCGGGGAGCTGTTTTTT
TRBJ2-7 | . | . | TRBV27 | CASSSSTGFPLYEQYF | TGTGCCAGCAGTTCATCTACAGGGTTTCCCCTATACGAGCAGTACTTC
TRBJ2-7 | . | TRBD2 | TRBV4-2 | CASSQGSAGGLAYEQYF | TGTGCCAGCAGCCAAGGGTCGGCGGGGGGGTTAGCCTACGAGCAGTACTTC
TRBJ1-3 | . | . | TRBV13 | CASSLDGSGNTIYF | TGTGCCAGCAGCTTAGACGGTTCTGGAAACACCATATATTTT
TRBJ2-7 | . | . | TRBV19 | CASSTIQGDGISYEQHF | TGTGCCAGTAGTACGATACAGGGAGATGGGATCTCCTACGAGCAGCACTTC
TRBJ2-7 | few | TRBD2 | TRBV7-2 | CASSPRLAGGQEQYF | TGTGCCAGCAGCCCCCGACTAGCGGGAGGGCAAGAGCAGTACTTC
TRBJ2-7 | few | . | TRBV5-1 | CASSLSPGAYEQYF | TGCGCCAGCAGCTTGAGCCCCGGAGCCTACGAGCAGTACTTC
TRBJ2-2 | . | . | TRBV11-3 | CASSPRGTATGELFF | TGTGCCAGCAGTCCTCGCGGGACAGCTACCGGGGAGCTGTTTTTT
TRBJ1-1 | . | . | TRBV10-3 | CAISEEAGALNTEAFF | TGTGCCATCAGTGAGGAGGCGGGGGCGCTGAACACTGAAGCTTTCTTT
TRBJ1-6 | few | . | TRBV6-4 | CASSERPGNSPLHF | TGTGCCAGCAGTGAGAGGCCTGGGAATTCACCCCTCCACTTT
TRBJ2-3 | once | TRBD2 | TRBV15 | CATSRVGLAGADTQYF | TGTGCCACCAGCAGAGTAGGACTAGCGGGGGCAGATACGCAGTATTTT
TRBJ1-1 | few | TRBD1 | TRBV6-1 | CASTSRDRETEAFF | TGTGCCAGCACGTCCCGGGACAGGGAGACTGAAGCTTTCTTT
TRBJ2-3 | . | . | TRBV5-1 | CASSLEGRLETDTQYF | TGCGCCAGCAGCTTGGAAGGCAGGCTCGAAACAGATACGCAGTATTTT
TRBJ2-3 | . | . | TRBV2 | CASKFGGAETDTQYF | TGTGCCAGCAAGTTTGGCGGGGCCGAGACAGATACGCAGTATTTT
TRBJ1-1 | few | . | TRBV7-9 | CSSSLALGGENTEAFF | TGTTCCAGCAGTCTCGCTTTAGGGGGAGAGAACACTGAAGCTTTCTTT
TRBJ2-5 | . | TRBD2 | TRBV2 | CASSEGLAGVTQYF | TGTGCCAGCAGCGAGGGACTAGCCGGTGTGACCCAGTACTTC
TRBJ2-7 | . | . | TRBV7-2 | CASSLGGQGGYEQYF | TGTGCCAGCAGCTTAGGTGGTCAGGGAGGTTACGAGCAGTACTTC
TRBJ2-7 | . | TRBD2 | TRBV19 | CASSIGGGASYEQYF | TGTGCCAGTAGTATAGGCGGGGGTGCATCCTACGAGCAGTACTTC
TRBJ2-6 | few | . | TRBV4-3 | CASSQEGTLHSGANVLTF | TGCGCCAGCAGCCAAGAGGGCACCCTACACTCTGGGGCCAACGTCCTGACTTTC
TRBJ2-7 | . | . | TRBV9 | CASSPGGAPYEQYF | TGTGCCAGCAGCCCTGGAGGGGCCCCCTACGAGCAGTACTTC
TRBJ2-5 | once | TRBD2 | TRBV6-1 | CASSEALVAGIRSETQYF | TGTGCCAGCAGTGAAGCGCTGGTAGCGGGAATTCGATCGGAGACCCAGTACTTC
TRBJ2-1 | once | TRBD2 | TRBV5-1 | CASSFGGGSYNEQFF | TGCGCCAGCAGCTTTGGCGGGGGCTCCTACAATGAGCAGTTCTTC
TRBJ1-1 | once | . | TRBV6-5 | CASSPGEGGTEAFF | TGTGCCAGCAGCCCCGGGGAGGGCGGGACTGAAGCTTTCTTT
TRBJ1-2 | . | TRBD1 | TRBV7-2 | CASSFAEGAVGYTF | TGTGCCAGCAGCTTCGCCGAGGGGGCCGTTGGCTACACCTTC
TRBJ2-7 | few | . | TRBV10-2 | CASSPGNEQYF | TGCGCCAGCAGTCCAGGGAACGAGCAGTACTTC
TRBJ1-1 | . | . | TRBV29-1 | CSVGDTWNTEAFF | TGCAGCGTTGGGGACACCTGGAACACTGAAGCTTTCTTT
TRBJ2-1 | . | TRBD2 | TRBV28 | CASSSPPGRTNEQFF | TGTGCCAGCAGTTCTCCCCCCGGGAGGACCAATGAGCAGTTCTTC
TRBJ1-1 | . | TRBD1 | TRBV6-5 | CASNSPGGEGTEAFF | TGTGCCAGCAATTCACCAGGGGGCGAGGGCACTGAAGCTTTCTTT
TRBJ2-3 | . | TRBD1 | TRBV28 | CASSFRTGTPSTDTQYF | TGTGCCAGCAGTTTTAGGACAGGGACTCCTAGCACAGATACGCAGTATTTT
TRBJ2-7 | . | . | TRBV7-3 | CASSLNIPGEQYF | TGTGCCAGCAGCTTAAATATCCCCGGCGAGCAGTACTTC
TRBJ1-1 | . | . | TRBV18 | CASSPAGTEAFF | TGTGCCAGCTCACCAGCAGGCACTGAAGCTTTCTTT
TRBJ2-3 | once | . | TRBV7-3 | CASSPTAALTDTQYF | TGTGCCAGCAGCCCTACGGCGGCTCTCACAGATACGCAGTATTTT